The following is a TCR beta chain sequence with its context. The antigen is undetermined. Several immunoSEQ plates held equal portions of the genomic DNA taken from each subset. The repertoire was sequenced with immunoSEQ multiplex PCR; TCRdb's copy has only in-frame clones and lacks some. The top ten clones hold more than 0.35% of a sample with some 2,500,000 clones, 80% to 95% of them seen once. The data were taken from a study of shared clonotypes between healthy human individuals. The CDR3 runs 15 residues. Germline assignment: CDR1 SGHRS and CDR2 YFSETQ. V lost 2 bases, J lost 2 bases, and 5 bases stayed unmatched. Study results and caveats: Rarefaction gave evidence that sorted-subset sequencing remained incomplete despite large depth. Several donors held 4.5% to 5% of naive CD4 clonotypes in common.

The clonotype originates from a man aged 18 to 30 in good health. Some clones in this sample may be carry-over from other donors' samples. The rearrangement uses TRBV5-1 and TRBJ2-7; 9 bases line up with TRBD2. Sequencing input: naive CD4+ T cells from PBMCs. Subset described: CD45RA+ positively selected. CDR3 nucleotides: TGCGCCAGCAGCTTCGCGGGACTAGCAGCCTACGAGCAGTACTTC. Encoded protein: CASSFAGLAAYEQYF.